Listed here are 3 T cell receptor beta chains from one sample, sequenced in a study of radiotherapy plus CTLA-4 blockade in lung cancer. The data were produced by immunoSEQ multiplex PCR, yet TCRdb's version contains in-frame clones alone and is incomplete. The sample carries more than 75,000 clones, around nine tenths recorded once. The sample in question was peripheral blood, obtained from a patient treated with radiotherapy plus ipilimumab. The receptors originated from a human donor with non-small cell lung cancer who had stable disease on radiotherapy plus ipilimumab.

This clone was counted a single time. The V gene is TRBV5-1, the J gene TRBJ2-2; D unclear. Germline V gene sequence: CDR1 SGHRS, CDR2 YFSETQ. CDR3 length: 15 residues. V was shortened by 1 base and J by 1 base, with 8 bases between the two germline ends. The CDR3 reads CASSLYQRNTGELFF. The CDR3 DNA sequence: TGCGCCAGCAGCTTGTACCAAAGGAACACCGGGGAGCTGTTTTTT.

The genes are TRBV4-1 and TRBJ2-5, with D perhaps matching TRBD2 (5 bases). The V gene's germline CDR1 is MGHRA and CDR2 YSYEKL. V shed 1 base and J shed 5 bases, with 8 bases lying between them. The CDR3 spans 13 residues. The CDR3 sequence is CASSQVPGETQYF. In DNA, the CDR3 is TGCGCCAGCAGCCAAGTGCCGGGGGAGACCCAGTACTTC.

The chain links TRBV11-2 to TRBJ2-2, with D uncertain. Germline CDR1 reads SGHAT; CDR2 reads FQNNGV. The length of the CDR3 is 13 residues. Between the trimmed V and J ends, which lost 0 bases and 6 bases, there was a span of 5 bases. CDR3: CASSLESAGELFF. DNA for the CDR3: TGTGCCAGCAGCTTAGAATCGGCCGGGGAGCTGTTTTTT.